This T cell receptor (beta chain) was identified in a study of T cells in Graves' hyperthyroidism and ophthalmopathy. Germline V gene sequence: CDR1 DFQATT, CDR2 SNEGSKA (reference sequence). Trimming pared 3 bases from V and 7 bases from J, leaving 15 bases between. CDR3 length: 13 amino acids. The authors obtained PBMCs from about 9.5 ml of fresh peripheral blood. TCR beta CDR3 region amplification was performed from RNA transcripts. The HTBI primer set was used in a first-round RT-PCR of the TCR CDR3. Using its own MiXCR run on the multiplex PCR reads, TCRdb lists one record per CDR3 protein. The data contain roughly 380,000 distinct CDR3 sequences, approximately 14% of them seen just once; the ten biggest clones take up about 4.9%. This clonotype turned up a few times.

This chain links TRBV20-1 with TRBJ1-1; D is possibly TRBD1 (6 bases). Sequencing was done on a sample of blood. The TCR sequence derives from a woman between 18 and 30 years old with Graves' hyperthyroidism. This CDR3 is CSASQRGRGEAFF. CDR3 nucleotides: TGCAGTGCTAGTCAGAGGGGGAGAGGTGAAGCTTTCTTT.